The 27 T cell receptor beta chains given below trace back to one sample, sequenced in a study of shared clonotypes between healthy human individuals. Here immunoSEQ multiplex PCR was the method, and the copy in TCRdb shows in-frame clones only, minus some. The sample includes roughly 2 million clones, approximately 95% seen only once; the top ten take over 0.1%. The sequencing sample was made of naive CD4+ T cells sorted from blood. Subset denoted: CD45RA+ positively selected. The receptors shown here come from a man between 18 and 35 years old in good health.

The DNA of the CDR3 is TGTGCCAGCAGCTTAGGGGGTCAGACAAATGAGCAGTTCTTC. This codes for CASSLGGQTNEQFF. The rearrangement uses TRBV11-3 and TRBJ2-1; D gene unclear. CDR3 length equals 14 residues. CDR1 is SGHNT and CDR2 is YENEEA in the germline V gene. V dropped 1 base and J dropped 7 bases, with 11 bases sitting between them.

This rearrangement joins TRBV7-8 to TRBJ1-5, with D uncertain. The V gene's germline CDR1 is SGHVS and CDR2 FQNEAQ. The CDR3 extends over 14 amino acids. V was trimmed by 1 base and J by 1 base, leaving 5 bases between them. The CDR3 region is CASSLVESNQPQHF. CDR3 coding DNA: TGTGCCAGCAGCTTAGTCGAGAGCAATCAGCCCCAGCATTTT.

The chain has TRBV9 and TRBJ1-2, with 7 positions matching TRBD1. The CDR3 consists of 15 residues. J gave up 8 bases and V 3 bases, and 13 bases lay outside the gene matches. In germline, CDR1 is SGDLS, CDR2 YYNGEE. CDR3 sequence reads: CASSAREQGIRGYTF. In DNA, the CDR3 is TGTGCCAGCAGCGCCCGAGAACAGGGGATTCGGGGCTACACCTTC.

This rearrangement joins TRBV7-9 to TRBJ2-5; either TRBD1 or TRBD2 may fit D (6 bases each). Germline-derived CDR1 and CDR2 are SEHNR and FQNEAQ (reference sequence). The CDR3 extends over 19 amino acids. Deletions cut 5 bases from V and 2 bases from J, with 27 bases between. The DNA of the CDR3 is TGTGCCAGCAGCCGAAGGGCTGCAGCGGGCGTGGGGGCTCAAGAGACCCAGTACTTC. Translating gives CASSRRAAAGVGAQETQYF.

A note on this clone: Other nucleotide sequences from this sample produce the same CDR3. The rearrangement uses TRBV27 and TRBJ2-7, with 7 nucleotides matching TRBD2. This CDR3 spans 13 amino acids. Germline CDR1 is MNHEY and CDR2 is SMNVEV (reference sequence). J gave up 1 base and V 5 bases, and 2 bases lay outside the gene matches. This CDR3 reads CASSRTSSYEQYF. The CDR3 coding sequence is TGTGCCAGCAGTCGGACTAGTTCCTACGAGCAGTACTTC.

The V and J genes are TRBV7-9 and TRBJ2-7; D gene uncertain. The CDR3 is 16 residues long. V was pared by 1 base and J by 6 bases, with 19 bases between. Germline CDR1 reads SEHNR; CDR2 reads FQNEAQ (reference sequence). The CDR3 DNA reads as TGTGCCAGCAGCTTAGTAGGTGGAGAGTCAGGTGGCGAGCAGTACTTC. Its translation is CASSLVGGESGGEQYF.

This clone was recorded once. The chain joins TRBV2 to TRBJ2-4; 12 bases map to TRBD1. The CDR3 length is 20 residues. Germline V gives CDR1 SNHLY, CDR2 FYNNEI. Germline trimming cut 1 base from V and 0 bases from J; bases unmatched to any gene: 10. DNA for the CDR3: TGTGCCAGCAGTGAAGTCGGGACAGGGGGCCACGACCTAGCCAAAAACATTCAGTACTTC. Translated: CASSEVGTGGHDLAKNIQYF.

This clone is a singleton in its sample. The rearrangement links TRBV7-9 to TRBJ2-5; 10 bases align to TRBD1. Trimming cost V 8 bases and J 2 bases; bases outside gene matches: 8. The CDR3 has 15 amino acids. Per the germline V gene, CDR1 is SEHNR and CDR2 is FQNEAQ (reference sequence). The CDR3 bases are TGTGCCAGCGGTCGGACAGGGGGAGTTCAAGAGACCCAGTACTTC. It yields the protein CASGRTGGVQETQYF.

As to this clone: Other DNA sequences within the sample encode an identical CDR3. The chain recombines TRBV2 with TRBJ1-5, with D hard to call. The germline V and J ends were trimmed by 6 bases and 4 bases, with 4 bases remaining between them. Germline V gene data show CDR1 as SNHLY and CDR2 as FYNNEI. CDR3 size: 11 residues. The CDR3 region is CASSYNQPQHF. In nucleotides, the CDR3 is TGTGCCAGCAGCTATAATCAGCCCCAGCATTTT. The variable domain in full, completed from reference TRBV2 and TRBJ1-5, reads EPEVTQTPSHQVTQMGQEVILRCVPISNHLYFYWYRQILGQKVEFLVSFYNNEISEKSEIFDDQFSVERPDGSNFTLKIRSTKLEDSAMYFCASSYNQPQHFGDGTRLSIL.

The chain uses TRBV6-6 and TRBJ2-2, with D possibly being TRBD2 (5 bases). The CDR3 is 15 residues long. Germline CDR1 reads MNHNY; CDR2 reads SVGAGI (reference sequence). Between the trimmed V and J ends, which lost 2 bases and 2 bases, there was a span of 9 bases. The CDR3, as DNA: TGTGCCAGCAGTTACGCGTCGGGAAACACCGGGGAGCTGTTTTTT. Translation: CASSYASGNTGELFF.

The genes are TRBV7-8 and TRBJ2-3, with 9 bases aligning to TRBD2. This CDR3 has 17 amino acids. V lost 3 bases to trimming and J lost 4 bases; unmatched junction nucleotides: 11. CDR1 is SGHVS, CDR2 FQNEAQ, per germline. The CDR3 sequence: CASSFGIAGVYADTQYF. The CDR3 bases are TGTGCCAGCAGCTTTGGGATAGCGGGAGTGTACGCAGATACGCAGTATTTT.

The chain recombines TRBV7-9 with TRBJ1-2, with 9 bases lining up with TRBD1. This CDR3 has 15 amino acids. The V and J ends lost 4 bases and 7 bases, in that order; junction bases with no gene match: 10. Per the germline V gene, CDR1 is SEHNR and CDR2 is FQNEAQ (reference sequence). The CDR3 here is CASSYRDREASGYTF. The CDR3 nucleotides are TGTGCCAGCAGCTACAGGGACAGGGAAGCTTCTGGCTACACCTTC.

The chain is built from TRBV7-9 and TRBJ1-3; unclear D gene. V shed 2 bases and J shed 2 bases, with 13 bases lying between them. The CDR3 is made up of 16 amino acids. Germline V gene lookup returns CDR1 SEHNR and CDR2 FQNEAQ (reference sequence). CDR3 sequence: CASSLRETDTGNTIYF. The CDR3 bases are TGTGCCAGCAGCTTAAGGGAAACGGATACTGGAAACACCATATATTTT.

This clone was seen once. The CDR3 nucleotides are TGTGCCAGCAGCTTATCCAGGGAGGGTTCCTACAATGAGCAGTTCTTC. Translating gives CASSLSREGSYNEQFF. V gene TRBV7-3 combines with J gene TRBJ2-1; 7 bases are a match to TRBD2. CDR3 length: 16 amino acids. V dropped 2 bases and J dropped 1; count of bases not matched to a gene: 5. Germline assignment: CDR1 SGHTA and CDR2 FQGTGA.

The chain recombines TRBV7-9 with TRBJ1-3, with 7 bases identical to TRBD1. V lost 3 bases and J lost 3; bases outside the gene matches: 2. Germline V CDR1 and CDR2: SEHNR, FQNEAQ (reference sequence). CDR3 size: 14 residues. The DNA for the CDR3 is TGTGCCAGCAGCTTGACAGGGATTGGAAACACCATATATTTT. This gives the protein CASSLTGIGNTIYF. Supplemented by reference TRBV7-9 and TRBJ1-3, the full variable domain reads DTGVSQNPRHKITKRGQNVTFRCDPISEHNRLYWYRQTLGQGPEFLTYFQNEAQLEKSRLLSDRFSAERPKGSFSTLEIQRTEQGDSAMYLCASSLTGIGNTIYFGEGSWLTVV.

This rearrangement joins TRBV7-2 to TRBJ2-6; tentative D call: TRBD2 (5 bases). The CDR3 spans 11 residues. V lost 10 bases and J 9 bases, leaving 10 bases between the germline ends. Germline V lookup: CDR1 SGHTA, CDR2 FQGNSA. DNA of the CDR3: TGTGCCATCGACGGGAACAACGTCCTGACTTTC. This sequence encodes CAIDGNNVLTF.

V is TRBV21-1 and J is TRBJ2-5. TRBV21-1 is described as a pseudogene. The CDR3 runs to 15 residues. Written as DNA, the CDR3 is TGTGCCAGCAGCGCACGGGCACAGAAGTTAAAGACCCAGTACTTC. Translating it yields CASSARAQKLKTQYF.

This clone came up once. This chain joins TRBV5-1 and TRBJ1-1, with 11 positions matching TRBD1. V lost 4 bases and J lost 4; bases outside the gene matches: 6. In germline, CDR1 is SGHRS, CDR2 YFSETQ. The CDR3 spans 15 residues. CDR3 sequence: CASSLSGQGVTEAFF. The CDR3 nucleotides are TGCGCCAGCAGCCTCTCGGGACAGGGGGTCACTGAAGCTTTCTTT.

The chain combines TRBV7-2 with TRBJ2-7; tentatively, D is TRBD2 (6 bases). The CDR3 has 15 amino acids. The germline gives CDR1 SGHTA, CDR2 FQGNSA. Trimming shortened V by 1 base and J by 2 bases, and 12 bases separated the two germline ends. The CDR3: CASSLDLATTYEQYF. In nucleotides, the CDR3 is TGTGCCAGCAGCTTAGATCTAGCGACCACCTACGAGCAGTACTTC.

CDR3 DNA sequence: TGTGCCAGCAGCTTGGGGGGGCTAGCGGGGACTCGCCGGATATGGACCCAGTACTTC. Amino acid sequence: CASSLGGLAGTRRIWTQYF. V is TRBV5-4 and J is TRBJ2-5; 9 nucleotides align to TRBD2. J gave up 7 bases and V 0 bases, and 19 bases lay outside the gene matches. This CDR3 is built from 19 residues. The germline gives CDR1 SGHNT, CDR2 YYREEE (reference sequence).

The V and J genes are TRBV2 and TRBJ1-4, with TRBD1 matching 8 bases. Unmatched junction bases numbered 3, after V lost 6 bases and J lost 0 bases. CDR1 is SNHLY and CDR2 is FYNNEI in the germline V gene. CDR3 length: 15 residues. CDR3 amino acids: CASREQGATNEKLFF. The CDR3 nucleotides read TGTGCCAGCAGAGAACAGGGGGCAACTAATGAAAAACTGTTTTTT.

The table lists this clone with a count of one. The chain is built from TRBV28 and TRBJ2-7; TRBD1 matches 8 bases. Germline loops: CDR1 MDHEN, CDR2 SYDVKM. The CDR3 sequence is 14 residues long. The J segment lost 1 base and the V segment lost 5 bases, leaving 4 bases of the junction unmatched. DNA for the CDR3: TGTGCCAGCAGTACAGGGGGTGGATCCTACGAGCAGTACTTC. Its protein is CASSTGGGSYEQYF.

As to this clone: Other DNA sequences in the sample encode the same CDR3. This sequence joins TRBV29-1 and TRBJ1-1; the D is unclear. This CDR3 has 11 residues. Germline-derived CDR1 and CDR2 are SQVTM and ANQGSEA. The V end lost 4 bases, the J end lost 6 bases, and 9 bases lay between the germline ends. Here the CDR3 DNA reads TGCAGCGTTGTCGGAGGAGCTGAAGCTTTCTTT. Translating it yields CSVVGGAEAFF. The entire variable domain, with the rest obtained from reference TRBV29-1 and TRBJ1-1, is as follows: SAVISQKPSRDICQRGTSLTIQCQVDSQVTMMFWYRQQPGQSLTLIATANQGSEATYESGFVIDKFPISRPNLTFSTLTVSNMSPEDSSIYLCSVVGGAEAFFGQGTRLTVV.

The chain couples TRBV11-2 to TRBJ1-1; 7 bases match TRBD1. The CDR3 covers 14 residues. Germline V CDR1 and CDR2: SGHAT, FQNNGV. V was pared by 4 bases and J by 4 bases, with 6 bases of the junction left unmatched. The CDR3 DNA reads as TGTGCCAGCAGCTCAGCACAGGGGAGCACTGAAGCTTTCTTT. Residues: CASSSAQGSTEAFF.

The rearrangement links TRBV2 to TRBJ2-7; 7 bases map to TRBD2. Trimming at V came to 4 bases and at J to 1 base, leaving 4 bases not matched to a gene. This CDR3 is 14 amino acids long. CDR1 SNHLY and CDR2 FYNNEI come from the germline V gene. CDR3 sequence (DNA): TGTGCCAGCAGTGCGACGGGACTATCCTACGAGCAGTACTTC. Encoded protein: CASSATGLSYEQYF.

This clone was observed a single time. Other DNA sequences in this specimen translate into the identical CDR3. The rearrangement joins TRBV10-3 to TRBJ1-2, with 7 bases lining up with TRBD1. This CDR3 region has 13 residues. The ends lost 6 bases at V and 2 bases at J; junction bases unmatched: 3. The germline CDR1 and CDR2 sequences are ENHRY and SYGVKD. The CDR3 DNA is TGTGCCATCAGCGGGACAGCGAACTATGGCTACACCTTC. Its protein is CAISGTANYGYTF.

The chain joins TRBV19 to TRBJ1-6; no definite D call. V was trimmed by 9 bases and J by 0 bases, leaving 18 bases between them. The CDR3 has 17 amino acids. Germline CDR1 LNHDA, CDR2 SQIVND (reference sequence). The CDR3 region is CASSPEGWSSYNSPLHF. CDR3 bases: TGTGCCAGCTCCCCTGAGGGCTGGAGCTCCTATAATTCACCCCTCCACTTT.